This T cell receptor (beta chain) is drawn from a study of T cell responses to AZD1222 COVID-19 vaccine. Profiling relied on immunoSEQ multiplex PCR, and the TCRdb table lists in-frame clones only, not all of them. The sample carries approximately 140,000 clones, 90% recorded once. The sequence was obtained from an adult in good health. The sample in question was peripheral blood, obtained on day 0 of AZD1222 vaccination.

This chain's CDR3 is CASSPRTGGFGELFF. In DNA form, the CDR3 reads TGTGCCAGCAGCCCGCGGACAGGGGGCTTTGGGGAGCTGTTTTTT. This chain links TRBV11-3 with TRBJ2-2, with TRBD1 identical over 11 bases. The CDR3 spans 15 residues. From germline, CDR1 is SGHNT and CDR2 YENEEA. Trimming cost V 5 bases and J 8 bases; bases outside gene matches: 7.